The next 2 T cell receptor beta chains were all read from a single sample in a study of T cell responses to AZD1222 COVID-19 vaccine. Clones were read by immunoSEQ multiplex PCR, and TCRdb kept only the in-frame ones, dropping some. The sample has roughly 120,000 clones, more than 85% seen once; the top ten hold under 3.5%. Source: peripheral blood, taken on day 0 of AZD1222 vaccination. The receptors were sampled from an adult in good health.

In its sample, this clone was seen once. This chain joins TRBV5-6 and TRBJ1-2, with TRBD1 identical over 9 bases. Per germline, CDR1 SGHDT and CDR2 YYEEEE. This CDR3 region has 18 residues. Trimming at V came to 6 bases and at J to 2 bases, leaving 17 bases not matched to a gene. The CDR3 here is CASTFFPGQGERNYGYTF. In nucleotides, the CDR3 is TGTGCCAGCACTTTTTTCCCGGGACAGGGAGAGCGAAACTATGGCTACACCTTC.

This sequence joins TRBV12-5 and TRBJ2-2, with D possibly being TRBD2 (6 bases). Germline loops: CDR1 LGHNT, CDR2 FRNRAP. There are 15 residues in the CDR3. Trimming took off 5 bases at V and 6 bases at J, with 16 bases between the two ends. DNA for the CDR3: TGTGCTAGTGGTATACAAGGAGGGCTCCCCGGGGAGCTGTTTTTT. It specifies CASGIQGGLPGELFF. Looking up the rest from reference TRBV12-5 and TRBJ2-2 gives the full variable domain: DARVTQTPRHKVTEMGQEVTMRCQPILGHNTVFWYRQTMMQGLELLAYFRNRAPLDDSGMPKDRFSAEMPDATLATLKIQPSEPRDSAVYFCASGIQGGLPGELFFGEGSRLTVL.